The 7 T cell receptor beta chains below were found in one sample sequenced in a study of blood T cells in healthy people across ages. A J-beta primer mix and a sample-barcoded 5' primer were used in a second PCR of roughly 7 to 12 cycles. TCRdb redid the calling of the 5' RACE reads with MiXCR, one entry per CDR3 protein. Of roughly 1.5 million distinct CDR3 sequences in the sample, approximately 43% were seen once. The sequencing input was blood. All receptors derive from a woman younger than 30 in good health.

The chain uses TRBV9 and TRBJ2-4; 7 bases align to TRBD2. J lost 1 base, V lost 0 bases, and 4 bases had no gene match. The CDR3 extends over 16 amino acids. Germline lookup yields CDR1 SGDLS and CDR2 YYNGEE. In DNA, the CDR3 is TGTGCCAGCAGCGTAGGGGACGGGAGGGCCAAAAACATTCAGTACTTC. Translation gives CASSVGDGRAKNIQYF.

This chain uses TRBV6-5 with TRBJ1-2; 7 bases are a match to TRBD1. Germline V lookup: CDR1 MNHEY, CDR2 SVGAGI. Unmatched junction bases numbered 7, after V lost 2 bases and J lost 4 bases. The CDR3 runs to 15 residues. The CDR3 nucleotides read TGTGCCAGCAGTTACGCATCCGGGACAGCCTATGGCTACACCTTC. Protein sequence: CASSYASGTAYGYTF.

The chain uses TRBV20-1 and TRBJ2-1; D not certain. Trimming left V 6 bases short and J 2 bases short, with 14 bases between. This CDR3 has 14 residues. CDR1 DFQATT and CDR2 SNEGSKA come from the germline V gene (reference sequence). CDR3 bases: TGCAGTGCCCCAAACAGTCCCCCCTACAATGAGCAGTTCTTC. Translation: CSAPNSPPYNEQFF.

The chain has TRBV4-3 and TRBJ2-6; D gene uncertain. The CDR3 loop spans 17 amino acids. The germline gives CDR1 LGHNA, CDR2 YSLEER. V gave up 1 base and J gave up 4 bases, with 14 bases separating them. Written as DNA, the CDR3 is TGCGCCAGCAGCCAAGGTACTGAGGTACAGGGGGCCAACGTCCTGACTTTC. It specifies CASSQGTEVQGANVLTF.

Only a few counts were recorded for this clonotype. The rearrangement uses TRBV7-2 and TRBJ2-5; tentatively, D is TRBD2 (6 bases). Trimming shortened V by 5 bases and J by 1 base, and 11 bases separated the two germline ends. The germline CDR1 and CDR2 sequences are SGHTA and FQGNSA. The length of the CDR3 is 14 residues. The CDR3: CASSLGTFQETQYF. The CDR3 nucleotides are TGTGCCAGCAGCCTAGGGACTTTCCAAGAGACCCAGTACTTC.

The chain recombines TRBV7-8 with TRBJ2-7, with D possibly TRBD1 on 6 matching bases. V was cut by 4 bases and J by 6 bases, with 19 bases left in between. Germline V lookup: CDR1 SGHVS, CDR2 FQNEAQ. The CDR3 is 15 residues long. The CDR3 region is CASSSTGIIGGEQYF. The DNA of the CDR3 is TGTGCCAGCAGCTCAACCGGGATTATAGGGGGCGAGCAGTACTTC.

This clonotype was seen more than once but under ten times. For the CDR3, the DNA is TGTGCCAGCAGTGCCCTCTGGGACCAGAAGTATGAGCAGTTCTTC. This encodes CASSALWDQKYEQFF. The chain links TRBV6-4 to TRBJ2-1, with D perhaps matching TRBD1 or TRBD2 (5 bases each). Germline CDR1 is MRHNA and CDR2 is SNTAGT. V was clipped by 4 bases and J by 8 bases, with 18 bases between them. The CDR3 sequence is 15 residues long.